The 13 T cell receptor beta chains reported below all come from one sample, sequenced in a study of T-cell reconstitution after alpha-beta-depleted transplantation in children. Preparation of the TCRbeta library used unique molecular identifiers. From the PCR reads, TCRdb called clonotypes with MiXCR, one entry per CDR3 protein. The sample records 450,000 to 600,000 distinct CDR3 sequences, over 10% being singletons. The material sequenced was PBMCs, mostly from graft donor cells, taken 360 days after TCRalphabeta/CD19-depleted stem cell transplant. These receptors came from a male patient younger than 18 who had a stem cell transplant for acute myeloid leukemia, so the T cells may come from the graft donor.

In this sample, this clonotype turned up many times. The chain is built from TRBV7-2 and TRBJ2-3; D not certain. V shed 5 bases and J shed 6 bases, with 6 bases lying between them. The CDR3 sequence is 11 residues long. CDR1 is SGHTA and CDR2 is FQGNSA in the germline V gene. The CDR3 reads CASSRPDTQYF. DNA for the CDR3: TGTGCCAGCAGCCGACCCGATACGCAGTATTTT.

The genes are TRBV7-9 and TRBJ1-3; TRBD1 matches at 9 bases. The CDR3 runs 17 residues. After removal of 3 bases from V and 2 bases from J, the junction contained 8 bases not matched to a gene. Per germline, CDR1 SEHNR and CDR2 FQNEAQ (reference sequence). The CDR3 loop reads CASSLGDRELAGNTIYF. In DNA, the CDR3 is TGTGCCAGCAGCTTGGGGGACAGGGAACTCGCTGGAAACACCATATATTTT.

The table lists this clonotype with many counts. This chain joins TRBV20-1 and TRBJ2-3, with D possibly matching TRBD2 (6 bases). Germline V gene sequence: CDR1 DFQATT, CDR2 SNEGSKA (reference sequence). The V gene lost 3 bases and the J gene lost 2 bases, with 15 bases spanning the gap. This CDR3 comprises 15 residues. The chain's CDR3 is CSARSRGTFTDTQYF. The CDR3 region has the DNA TGCAGTGCTAGGAGTCGAGGGACTTTCACAGATACGCAGTATTTT.

This clonotype was counted at least ten times. The chain carries TRBV20-1 and TRBJ2-3; 9 bases are a match to TRBD2. The V segment lost 0 bases and the J segment 6 bases; nucleotides outside the gene matches: 7. The germline V gene has CDR1 DFQATT and CDR2 SNEGSKA (reference sequence). The CDR3 has 15 amino acids. CDR3 coding DNA: TGCAGTGCTAGAGATAGCGGGAGTCCCTGGGATACGCAGTATTTT. It yields the protein CSARDSGSPWDTQYF.

The chain links TRBV28 to TRBJ2-1, with 7 positions matching TRBD1. With 2 bases clipped from V and 8 bases from J, the junction kept 3 bases outside the gene matches. Germline V gene lookup returns CDR1 MDHEN and CDR2 SYDVKM. CDR3 length: 13 residues. CDR3 in DNA: TGTGCCAGCAGTTTAGGGACAGCGGATGAGCAGTTCTTC. This sequence encodes CASSLGTADEQFF. Complete variable domain (other parts from reference TRBV28 and TRBJ2-1): DVKVTQSSRYLVKRTGEKVFLECVQDMDHENMFWYRQDPGLGLRLIYFSYDVKMKEKGDIPEGYSVSREKKERFSLILESASTNQTSMYLCASSLGTADEQFFGPGTRLTVL.

This chain connects TRBV29-1 to TRBJ1-2; TRBD1 matches at 7 bases. CDR3 size: 12 residues. CDR1 and CDR2 (germline): SQVTM, ANQGSEA. CDR3 loop: CVGTATNYGYTF. The DNA of the CDR3 is TGCGTAGGGACAGCGACTAACTATGGCTACACCTTC.

This clonotype was found a few times. The CDR3 here is CASSSNLLAGGWGEQFF. The DNA for the CDR3 is TGTGCCAGCAGTTCCAACCTACTAGCGGGGGGCTGGGGTGAGCAGTTCTTC. The chain is built from TRBV28 and TRBJ2-1, with TRBD2 matching 12 bases. The CDR3 is 17 residues long. V was clipped by 4 bases and J by 9 bases; unmatched bases: 13. CDR1 and CDR2 from the germline V gene are MDHEN and SYDVKM.

This clonotype showed up many times. The rearrangement uses TRBV15 and TRBJ2-3; a weak D match, TRBD2 (6 bases). The CDR3 totals 15 residues. Germline V gives CDR1 LNHNV, CDR2 YYDKDF (reference sequence). The germline V and J ends were trimmed by 0 bases and 6 bases, with 13 bases remaining between them. The CDR3: CATSRDFVSGDTQYF. As DNA, the CDR3 is TGTGCCACCAGCAGAGATTTCGTCAGCGGGGATACGCAGTATTTT.

This clonotype was counted a few times. The rearrangement links TRBV3-1 to TRBJ1-1; D ambiguous. The germline V gene has CDR1 LGHDT and CDR2 YNNKEL (reference sequence). The CDR3 is 13 residues long. The V end was cut by 4 bases, the J end by 8 bases, with 14 bases between. The CDR3 region is CASSLGLTAEAFF. CDR3 DNA: TGTGCCAGCAGCCTTGGTCTCACAGCAGAAGCTTTCTTT.

The genes are TRBV18 and TRBJ2-7; D tentatively fits TRBD1 or TRBD2 (6 bases each). The length of the CDR3 is 14 residues. Trimming removed 6 bases from V and 5 bases from J, with 17 bases in between. Germline CDR1 is KGHSH and CDR2 is LQKENI. The CDR3 sequence is CASSSGAGKNEQYF. The CDR3 region has the DNA TGTGCCAGCTCGTCAGGGGCGGGAAAAAACGAGCAGTACTTC.

This clonotype showed up just a few times. This chain connects TRBV11-1 to TRBJ2-7, with 8 nucleotides matching TRBD2. From germline, CDR1 is SGHAT and CDR2 FQDESV (reference sequence). The CDR3 length is 20 residues. V lost 5 bases, J lost 0 bases, and 21 bases stayed unmatched. CDR3 sequence: CASSPTRGGTGPQHSYEQYF. In DNA form, the CDR3 reads TGTGCCAGCAGCCCGACCCGGGGGGGTACAGGGCCCCAACACTCCTACGAGCAGTACTTC. Variable domain in full (rest from reference TRBV11-1 and TRBJ2-7): EAEVAQSPRYKITEKSQAVAFWCDPISGHATLYWYRQILGQGPELLVQFQDESVVDDSQLPKDRFSAERLKGVDSTLKIQPAELGDSAMYLCASSPTRGGTGPQHSYEQYFGPGTRLTVT.

This clonotype appeared a few times. The chain uses TRBV7-6 and TRBJ2-1; TRBD2 agrees at 7 bases. J lost 2 bases, V lost 3 bases, and 10 bases had no gene match. The CDR3 length is 17 residues. Germline-derived CDR1 and CDR2 are SGHVS and FNYEAQ. CDR3 sequence reads: CASSLTAGIVAYNEQFF. DNA of the CDR3: TGTGCCAGCAGCTTGACAGCGGGGATCGTCGCCTACAATGAGCAGTTCTTC. Full variable domain (rest looked up from reference TRBV7-6 and TRBJ2-1): GAGVSQSPRYKVTKRGQDVALRCDPISGHVSLYWYRQALGQGPEFLTYFNYEAQQDKSGLPNDRFSAERPEGSISTLTIQRTEQRDSAMYRCASSLTAGIVAYNEQFFGPGTRLTVL.

The rearrangement joins TRBV30 to TRBJ2-1; TRBD2 matches at 9 bases. Germline V lookup: CDR1 GTSNPN, CDR2 SVGIG (reference sequence). V lost 0 bases and J lost 9; bases outside the gene matches: 9. The CDR3 covers 15 residues. The DNA for the CDR3 is TGTGCCTGGAGTGTAGCGGGAGGCCTGGGTGGTGAGCAGTTCTTC. It codes for CAWSVAGGLGGEQFF.